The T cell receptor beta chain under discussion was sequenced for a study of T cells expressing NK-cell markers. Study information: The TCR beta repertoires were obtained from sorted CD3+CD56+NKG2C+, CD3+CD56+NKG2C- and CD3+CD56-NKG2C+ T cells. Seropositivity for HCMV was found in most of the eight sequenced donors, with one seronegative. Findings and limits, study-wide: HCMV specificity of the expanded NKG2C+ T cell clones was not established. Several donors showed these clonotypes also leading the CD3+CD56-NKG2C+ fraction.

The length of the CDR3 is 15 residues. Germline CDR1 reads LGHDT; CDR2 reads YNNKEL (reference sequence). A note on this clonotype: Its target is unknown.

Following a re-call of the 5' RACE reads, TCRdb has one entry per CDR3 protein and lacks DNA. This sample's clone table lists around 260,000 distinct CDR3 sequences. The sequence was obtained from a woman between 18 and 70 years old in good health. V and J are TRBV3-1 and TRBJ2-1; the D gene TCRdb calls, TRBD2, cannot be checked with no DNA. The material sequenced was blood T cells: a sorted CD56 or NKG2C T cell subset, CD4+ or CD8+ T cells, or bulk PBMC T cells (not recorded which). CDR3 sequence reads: CASSHPGGPNNEQFF.